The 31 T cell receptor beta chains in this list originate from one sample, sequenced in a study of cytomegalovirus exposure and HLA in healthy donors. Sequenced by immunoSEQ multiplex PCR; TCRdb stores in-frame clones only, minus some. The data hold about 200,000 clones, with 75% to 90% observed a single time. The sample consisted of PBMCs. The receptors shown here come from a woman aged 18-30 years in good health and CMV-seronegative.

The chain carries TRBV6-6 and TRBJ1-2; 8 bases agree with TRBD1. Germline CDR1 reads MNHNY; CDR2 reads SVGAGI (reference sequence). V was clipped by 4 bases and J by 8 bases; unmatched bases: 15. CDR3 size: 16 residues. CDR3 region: CASSSEPGTGAEGYTF. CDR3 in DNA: TGTGCCAGCAGTTCTGAGCCCGGGACAGGCGCCGAGGGCTACACCTTC.

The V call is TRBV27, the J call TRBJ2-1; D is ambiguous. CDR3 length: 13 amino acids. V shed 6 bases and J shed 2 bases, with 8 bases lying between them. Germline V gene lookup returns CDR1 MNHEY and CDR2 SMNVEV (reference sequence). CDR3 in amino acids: CASRKRAYNEQFF. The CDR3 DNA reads TGTGCCAGCAGAAAACGGGCCTACAATGAGCAGTTCTTC.

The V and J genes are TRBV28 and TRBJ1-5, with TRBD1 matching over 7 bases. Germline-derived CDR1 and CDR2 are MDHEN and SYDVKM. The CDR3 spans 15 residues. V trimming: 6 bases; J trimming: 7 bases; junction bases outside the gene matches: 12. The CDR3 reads CASRRAGGRGQPQHF. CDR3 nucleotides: TGTGCCAGCAGACGCGCAGGGGGGCGAGGGCAGCCCCAGCATTTT. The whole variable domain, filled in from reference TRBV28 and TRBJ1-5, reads DVKVTQSSRYLVKRTGEKVFLECVQDMDHENMFWYRQDPGLGLRLIYFSYDVKMKEKGDIPEGYSVSREKKERFSLILESASTNQTSMYLCASRRAGGRGQPQHFGDGTRLSIL.

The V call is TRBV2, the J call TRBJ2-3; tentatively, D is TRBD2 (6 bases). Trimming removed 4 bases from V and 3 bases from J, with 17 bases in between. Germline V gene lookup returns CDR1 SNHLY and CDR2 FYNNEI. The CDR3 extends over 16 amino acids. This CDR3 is CASSVAWRGRTDTQYF. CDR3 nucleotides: TGTGCCAGCAGTGTAGCCTGGAGGGGCCGGACAGATACGCAGTATTTT.

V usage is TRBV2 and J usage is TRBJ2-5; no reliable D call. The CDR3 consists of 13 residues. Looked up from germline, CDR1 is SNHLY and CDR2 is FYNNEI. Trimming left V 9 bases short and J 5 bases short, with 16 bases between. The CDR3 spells CARAPITWETQYF. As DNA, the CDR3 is TGTGCCAGAGCTCCCATCACTTGGGAGACCCAGTACTTC.

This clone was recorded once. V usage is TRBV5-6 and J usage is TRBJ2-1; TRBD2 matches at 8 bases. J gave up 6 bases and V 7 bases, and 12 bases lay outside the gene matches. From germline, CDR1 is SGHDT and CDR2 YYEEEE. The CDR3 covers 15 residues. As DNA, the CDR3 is TGTGCCAGCCTGGGAGACGCGGGGGGTCCCAATGAGCAGTTCTTC. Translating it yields CASLGDAGGPNEQFF.

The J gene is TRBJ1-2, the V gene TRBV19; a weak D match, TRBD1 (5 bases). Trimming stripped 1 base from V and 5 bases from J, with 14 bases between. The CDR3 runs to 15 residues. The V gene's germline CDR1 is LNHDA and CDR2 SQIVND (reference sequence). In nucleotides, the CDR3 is TGTGCCAGTAGTATAGGGCAGGGAGCTGGATATGGCTACACCTTC. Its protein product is CASSIGQGAGYGYTF.

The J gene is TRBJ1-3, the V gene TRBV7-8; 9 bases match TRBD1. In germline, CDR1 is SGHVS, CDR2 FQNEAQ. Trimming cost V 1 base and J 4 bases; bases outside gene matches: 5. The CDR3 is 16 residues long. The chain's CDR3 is CASSLGQGETGNTIYF. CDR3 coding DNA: TGTGCCAGCAGCTTAGGACAGGGGGAAACCGGAAACACCATATATTTT.

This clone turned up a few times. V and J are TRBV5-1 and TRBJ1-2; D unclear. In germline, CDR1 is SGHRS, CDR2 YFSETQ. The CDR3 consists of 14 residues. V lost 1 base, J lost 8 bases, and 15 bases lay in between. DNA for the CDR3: TGCGCCAGCAGCTTGTCAAGGGAAGCATACGGCTACACCTTC. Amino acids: CASSLSREAYGYTF.

As DNA, the CDR3 is TGCAGCTTCGAGACGGAGCCCGGGGAGCTGTTTTTT. Translation gives CSFETEPGELFF. The V gene is TRBV29-1, the J gene TRBJ2-2; D not resolved. CDR1 is SQVTM and CDR2 is ANQGSEA in the germline V gene. This CDR3 comprises 12 residues. Between the trimmed V and J ends, which lost 8 bases and 6 bases, there was a span of 13 bases.

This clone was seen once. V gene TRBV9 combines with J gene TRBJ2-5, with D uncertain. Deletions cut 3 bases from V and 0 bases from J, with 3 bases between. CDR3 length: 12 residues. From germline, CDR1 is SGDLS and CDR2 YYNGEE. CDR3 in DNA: TGTGCCAGCAGCGCCAACCAAGAGACCCAGTACTTC. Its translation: CASSANQETQYF.

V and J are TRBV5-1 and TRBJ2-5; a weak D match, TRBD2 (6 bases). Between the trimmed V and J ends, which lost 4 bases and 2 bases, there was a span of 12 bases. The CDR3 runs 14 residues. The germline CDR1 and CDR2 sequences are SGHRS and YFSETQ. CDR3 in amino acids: CASSRGTLQETQYF. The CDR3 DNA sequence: TGCGCCAGCAGCCGGGGGACTTTACAAGAGACCCAGTACTTC.

The CDR3 spells CAISERTEAFF. Written as DNA, the CDR3 is TGTGCCATCAGTGAGCGGACAGAAGCTTTCTTT. The chain is built from TRBV10-3 and TRBJ1-1, with D tentatively TRBD1 (5 bases). V gave up 2 bases and J gave up 8 bases, with 6 bases separating them. This CDR3 is 11 amino acids long. Germline V gene lookup returns CDR1 ENHRY and CDR2 SYGVKD.

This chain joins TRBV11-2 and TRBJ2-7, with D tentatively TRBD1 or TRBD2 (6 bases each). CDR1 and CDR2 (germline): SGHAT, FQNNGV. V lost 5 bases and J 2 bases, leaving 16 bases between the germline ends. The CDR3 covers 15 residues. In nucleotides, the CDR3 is TGTGCCAGCAGCCCCCCCCGGAGGGGGACCTACGAGCAGTACTTC. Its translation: CASSPPRRGTYEQYF. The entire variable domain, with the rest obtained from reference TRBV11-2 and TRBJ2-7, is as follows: EAGVAQSPRYKIIEKRQSVAFWCNPISGHATLYWYQQILGQGPKLLIQFQNNGVVDDSQLPKDRFSAERLKGVDSTLKIQPAKLEDSAVYLCASSPPRRGTYEQYFGPGTRLTVT.

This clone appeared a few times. The CDR3 coding sequence is TGTGCCAGCAGTGAGGTCTCGGGGGGCCTTTCCTATGGCTACACCTTC. It yields the protein CASSEVSGGLSYGYTF. The V gene is TRBV6-4, the J gene TRBJ1-2, with a weak D call TRBD1 (6 bases). This CDR3 has 16 amino acids. V gave up 3 bases and J gave up 4 bases, with 18 bases separating them. Germline V gene data show CDR1 as MRHNA and CDR2 as SNTAGT.

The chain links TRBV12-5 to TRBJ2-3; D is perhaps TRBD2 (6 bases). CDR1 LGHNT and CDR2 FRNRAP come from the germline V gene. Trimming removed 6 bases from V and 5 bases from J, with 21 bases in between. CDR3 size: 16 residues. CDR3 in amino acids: CASGGGPHGRGDTQYF. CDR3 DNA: TGTGCTAGTGGCGGCGGGCCACACGGGCGGGGAGATACGCAGTATTTT.

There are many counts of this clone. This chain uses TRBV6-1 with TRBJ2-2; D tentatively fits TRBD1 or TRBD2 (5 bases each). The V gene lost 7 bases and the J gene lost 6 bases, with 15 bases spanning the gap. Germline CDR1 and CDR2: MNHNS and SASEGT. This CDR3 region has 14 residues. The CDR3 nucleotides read TGTGCCAGCATTCGAGGGACGGTCCCCGGGGAGCTGTTTTTT. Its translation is CASIRGTVPGELFF.

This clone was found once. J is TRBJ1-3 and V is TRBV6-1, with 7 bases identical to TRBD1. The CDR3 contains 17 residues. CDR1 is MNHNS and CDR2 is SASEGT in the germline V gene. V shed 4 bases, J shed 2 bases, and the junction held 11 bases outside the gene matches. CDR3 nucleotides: TGTGCCAGCAGTGGCCGGGGACAGCCAAGTACTGGAAACACCATATATTTT. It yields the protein CASSGRGQPSTGNTIYF.

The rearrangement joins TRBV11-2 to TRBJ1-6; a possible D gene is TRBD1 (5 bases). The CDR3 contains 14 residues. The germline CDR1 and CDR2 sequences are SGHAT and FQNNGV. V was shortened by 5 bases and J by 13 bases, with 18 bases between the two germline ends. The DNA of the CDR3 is TGTGCCAGCAGCACCGCCGCGGGGGTCGGGCCCCTCCACTTT. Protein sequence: CASSTAAGVGPLHF.

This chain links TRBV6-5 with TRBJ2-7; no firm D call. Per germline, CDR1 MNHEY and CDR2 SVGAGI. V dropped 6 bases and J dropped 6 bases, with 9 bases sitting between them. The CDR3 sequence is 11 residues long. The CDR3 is CASSSGGEQYF. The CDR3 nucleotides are TGTGCCAGCAGCTCAGGCGGCGAGCAGTACTTC.

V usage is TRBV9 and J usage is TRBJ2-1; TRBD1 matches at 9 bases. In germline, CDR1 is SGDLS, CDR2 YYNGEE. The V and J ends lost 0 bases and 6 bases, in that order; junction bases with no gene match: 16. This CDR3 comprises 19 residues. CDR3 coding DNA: TGTGCCAGCAGCGTAGGGAGAGGGGAAAAAGGACAGGGGAGCAATGAGCAGTTCTTC. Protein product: CASSVGRGEKGQGSNEQFF.

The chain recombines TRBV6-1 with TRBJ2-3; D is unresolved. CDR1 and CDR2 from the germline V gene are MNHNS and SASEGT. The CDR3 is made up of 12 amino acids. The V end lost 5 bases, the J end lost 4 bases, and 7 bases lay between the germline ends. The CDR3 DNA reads TGTGCCAGCAGTCCTAGAGCAGATACGCAGTATTTT. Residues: CASSPRADTQYF.

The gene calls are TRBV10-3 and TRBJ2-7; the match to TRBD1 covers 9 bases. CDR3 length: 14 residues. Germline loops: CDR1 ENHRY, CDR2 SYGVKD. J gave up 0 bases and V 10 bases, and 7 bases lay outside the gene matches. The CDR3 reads CATGTGPSSYEQYF. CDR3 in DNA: TGTGCCACCGGGACAGGGCCTTCCTCCTACGAGCAGTACTTC.

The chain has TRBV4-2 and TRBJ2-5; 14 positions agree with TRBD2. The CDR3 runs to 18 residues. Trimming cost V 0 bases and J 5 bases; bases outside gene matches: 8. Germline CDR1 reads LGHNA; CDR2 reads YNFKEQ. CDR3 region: CASSQEAGLAGVRETQYF. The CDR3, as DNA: TGTGCCAGCAGCCAAGAGGCGGGACTAGCGGGAGTTCGGGAGACCCAGTACTTC.

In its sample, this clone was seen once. CDR3 residues: CSAGGSNNQPQHF. CDR3 nucleotide sequence: TGCAGCGCTGGGGGGTCCAACAATCAGCCCCAGCATTTT. The rearrangement links TRBV29-1 to TRBJ1-5; D is possibly TRBD1 (5 bases). The CDR3 runs 13 residues. The germline gives CDR1 SQVTM, CDR2 ANQGSEA. The ends were cut back, 7 bases at V and 3 bases at J, with 13 bases in the middle.

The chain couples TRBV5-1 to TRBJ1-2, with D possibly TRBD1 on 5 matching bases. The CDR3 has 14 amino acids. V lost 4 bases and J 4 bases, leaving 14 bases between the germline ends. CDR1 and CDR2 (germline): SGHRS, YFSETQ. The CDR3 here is CASSPEGVAYGYTF. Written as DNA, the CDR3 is TGCGCCAGCAGCCCAGAAGGGGTGGCCTATGGCTACACCTTC.

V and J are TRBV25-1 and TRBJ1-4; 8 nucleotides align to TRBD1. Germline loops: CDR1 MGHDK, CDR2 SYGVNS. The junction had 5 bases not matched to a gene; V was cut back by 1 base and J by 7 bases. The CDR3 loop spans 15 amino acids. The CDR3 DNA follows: TGTGCCAGCAGTGAATGGGAGACAGGGGTTGAAAAACTGTTTTTT. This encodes CASSEWETGVEKLFF.

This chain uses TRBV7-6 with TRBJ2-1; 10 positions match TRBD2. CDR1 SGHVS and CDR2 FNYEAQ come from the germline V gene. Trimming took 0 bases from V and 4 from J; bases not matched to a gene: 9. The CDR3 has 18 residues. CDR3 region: CASSLAFSGGPIYNEQFF. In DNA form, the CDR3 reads TGTGCCAGCAGCTTAGCGTTTAGCGGGGGGCCGATATACAATGAGCAGTTCTTC.

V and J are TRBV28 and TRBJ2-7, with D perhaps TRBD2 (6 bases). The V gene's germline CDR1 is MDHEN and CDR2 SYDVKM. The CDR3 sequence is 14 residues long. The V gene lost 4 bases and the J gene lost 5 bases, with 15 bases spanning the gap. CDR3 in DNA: TGTGCCAGCAGTTCGACTAGTCTTCGCCACGAGCAGTACTTC. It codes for CASSSTSLRHEQYF.

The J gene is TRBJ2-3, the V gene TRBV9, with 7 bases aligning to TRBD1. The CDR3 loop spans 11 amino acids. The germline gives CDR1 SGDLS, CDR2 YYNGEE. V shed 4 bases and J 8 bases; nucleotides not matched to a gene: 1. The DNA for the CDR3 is TGTGCCAGCAGCCCAGGGGGTACGCAGTATTTT. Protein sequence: CASSPGGTQYF.

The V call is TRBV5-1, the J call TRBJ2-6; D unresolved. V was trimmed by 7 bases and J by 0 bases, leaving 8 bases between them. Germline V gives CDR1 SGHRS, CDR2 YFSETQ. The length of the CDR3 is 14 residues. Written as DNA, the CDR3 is TGCGCCAGCGCCCGCTACTCTGGGGCCAACGTCCTGACTTTC. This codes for CASARYSGANVLTF.